This record concerns one T cell receptor (beta chain) sequence. These data come from a study of beta chain features in type 1 diabetes. Investigators reverse transcribed all isolated RNA, so they sequenced expressed TCRB transcripts. Profiled with immunoSEQ multiplex PCR; TCRdb holds only in-frame clones, not every one. Of 250,000 to 300,000 clones listed, approximately 8.1% were seen once; the top ten hold 0.9% to 1.2%. The source material was central memory CD4+ T cells from blood. The TCR originated in a young woman in good health.

The CDR3 nucleotides are TGCGCCAGCAGCCAAGATTTAGGTCCCGGGACTAGACAAGAGACCCAGTACTTC. Its protein product is CASSQDLGPGTRQETQYF. This chain joins TRBV4-3 and TRBJ2-5; 8 nucleotides line up with TRBD2. Per germline, CDR1 LGHNA and CDR2 YSLEER. After removal of 0 bases from V and 2 bases from J, the junction contained 11 bases not matched to a gene. The CDR3 extends over 18 amino acids.